These T cell receptor beta chains were read from a single sample in a study of T cell repertoires in cytomegalovirus infection. TCRdb itself ran the reads through MiXCR, one entry per CDR3 protein. Of around 490,000 distinct CDR3 sequences in the sample, approximately 25% were seen once. Sequencing was done on a sample of PBMCs. All receptors derive from a human donor in good health (CMV status not recorded). Some clones in this sample may be carry-over from other donors' samples. Each CDR3 is given with its conserved first and last residue. Each record gives: V gene, D gene, J gene, clone size, CDR3 DNA, CDR3 protein. A D gene is named only where the DNA matches it firmly. Not all rows give a size; the values are once, few, many and, for expanded clones, a class.

TRBV19	TRBD1	TRBJ1-1	few	TGTGCCAGTACGCCGGGACAGATGAACACTGAAGCTTTCTTT	CASTPGQMNTEAFF
TRBV19	-	TRBJ2-1	-	TGTGCCAGTAGTTTAGGAGGACAGCTTCCCTACAATGAGCAGTTCTTC	CASSLGGQLPYNEQFF
TRBV7-2	-	TRBJ1-2	many	TGTGCCAGCACCCCTAACAGGGCTAACTATGGCTACACCTTC	CASTPNRANYGYTF
TRBV12-3/TRBV12-4	TRBD1	TRBJ2-4	-	TGTGCCAGCAGTCCCGGTGGACAGGGGGGCAAAAACATTCAGTACTTC	CASSPGGQGGKNIQYF
TRBV5-4	-	TRBJ1-1	-	TGTGCCAGCAGCTTGGCCAATCCGTCTGGGGAAGCTTTCTTT	CASSLANPSGEAFF
TRBV6-1	TRBD1	TRBJ2-7	many	TGTGCCAGCAGCCCCAGGGGGCCCGGGATCTACGAGCAGTACTTC	CASSPRGPGIYEQYF
TRBV19	TRBD1	TRBJ1-5	few	TGTGCCAGTAGTATGAGCGGCAGGGGGTCCGGGCAGCCCCAGCATTTT	CASSMSGRGSGQPQHF
TRBV7-2	TRBD2	TRBJ2-3	many	TGTGCCAGCAGCTTAACAGCTAGCGGGAGGGGGTTTTCCACAGATACGCAGTATTTT	CASSLTASGRGFSTDTQYF
TRBV7-2	TRBD2	TRBJ2-7	-	TGTGCCAGCAGCCAGCGGGGGGGTCCTACCTACGAGCAGTACTTC	CASSQRGGPTYEQYF
TRBV7-2	-	TRBJ2-1	-	TGTGCCAGCAGCTTCCCCAGGTTAACTTTATTCTTC	CASSFPRLTLFF
TRBV7-2	-	TRBJ2-4	-	TGCGCCAGCAGCTTAGCGTACATGCTTGGTCTGTACTTC	CASSLAYMLGLYF
TRBV28	-	TRBJ1-6	-	TGTGCCAGCAGGACAGAATCTTCACCCCTCCACTTT	CASRTESSPLHF
TRBV10-3	TRBD2	TRBJ2-3	many	TGTGCCATCAGTGAACCTAGCGGGACTAGCACAGATACGCAGTATTTT	CAISEPSGTSTDTQYF
TRBV29-1	TRBD1	TRBJ2-1	-	TGCAGCGTTCCACAGAAAGAAACCGGGACAGGATACAATGAGCAGTTCTTC	CSVPQKETGTGYNEQFF
TRBV2	-	TRBJ1-1	-	TGTGCCAGCAGAGAGGGCACTGAAGCTTTCTTT	CASREGTEAFF
TRBV19	-	TRBJ2-5	few	TGTGCCAGTAGTATTATGACATCAGGGAGGGAGACCCAGTACTTC	CASSIMTSGRETQYF
TRBV7-9	-	TRBJ1-1	many	TGTGCCAGCAGCTTAGCGGAAGGCTCTGAAGCTTTCTTT	CASSLAEGSEAFF
TRBV12-3/TRBV12-4	-	TRBJ2-3	few	TGTGCCAGCACCGAGGACAGAACAGATACGCAGTATTTT	CASTEDRTDTQYF
TRBV10-3	-	TRBJ2-2	-	TGTGCCACCACATCGGGGGCCGGGGAGCTGTTTTTT	CATTSGAGELFF
TRBV7-6	-	TRBJ1-2	few	TGTGCCAGCAGCTTAGGGGGGAACAGCGGGTTCTATGGCTACACCTTC	CASSLGGNSGFYGYTF
TRBV5-4	TRBD2	TRBJ2-5	-	TGTGCCAGCAGCTCAGGTCCTAGCGGGAGGGCCGTAGAGACCCAGTACTTC	CASSSGPSGRAVETQYF
TRBV7-3	-	TRBJ1-1	-	TGTGCCAGCAGCTTATCGGAAGAGAACACTGAAGCTTTCTTT	CASSLSEENTEAFF
TRBV6-6	TRBD1	TRBJ2-5	-	TGTGCCAGCAGTTACGAGCAGGGGGCGGATTGGGAGACCCAGTACTTC	CASSYEQGADWETQYF
TRBV7-2	-	TRBJ2-7	many	TGTGCCAGCAGCTTAGTGGTCGGAGGATCCTACGAGCAGTACTTC	CASSLVVGGSYEQYF
TRBV7-9	-	TRBJ1-6	-	TGTGCCAGCAGCACCCGGGACGGATATAATTCACCCCTCCACTTT	CASSTRDGYNSPLHF
TRBV20-1	-	TRBJ2-7	few	TGCAGTGCTCTGGGACTGGGCTCCTACGAGCAGTACTTC	CSALGLGSYEQYF
TRBV7-6	-	TRBJ1-1	-	TGTGCCAGCAGCACCCCTCCCACAGGGATGAACACTGAAGCTTTCTTT	CASSTPPTGMNTEAFF
TRBV24-1	-	TRBJ1-2	few	TGTGCCACCAGTGATTTGACGCCGTGGGGGGACTATGGCTACACCTTC	CATSDLTPWGDYGYTF
TRBV7-2	TRBD2	TRBJ2-1	many	TGTGCCAGCAGCCCGCGAACCGGGACTAGCGGTAACAATGAGCAGTTCTTC	CASSPRTGTSGNNEQFF
TRBV7-2	TRBD2	TRBJ2-1	many	TGTGCCAGCAGCTTCGTTCTCTTAGCGGGCAATTACAATGAGCAGTTCTTC	CASSFVLLAGNYNEQFF
TRBV7-2	-	TRBJ2-5	few	TGTGCCAGCAGCGTACCAGGTAGTCAGACCCAGTACTTC	CASSVPGSQTQYF
TRBV6-2/TRBV6-3	TRBD2	TRBJ2-3	-	TGTGCCAGCAGTTACTCGAGCGGTAGCGGGGGGACTACAGATACGCAGTATTTT	CASSYSSGSGGTTDTQYF
TRBV19	-	TRBJ2-1	few	TGTGCCAGTAGTATAGCGTTGTTTCGGGATGAGCAGTTCTTC	CASSIALFRDEQFF
TRBV29-1	-	TRBJ2-3	few	TGCAGCTTAAAGACAAGAAGGATCACAGATACGCAGTATTTT	CSLKTRRITDTQYF
TRBV4-1	-	TRBJ2-1	-	TGCGCCAGCAGCCGCGGAACCGACAGCCACAATGAGCAGTTCTTC	CASSRGTDSHNEQFF
TRBV10-1	-	TRBJ2-2	once	TGCGCCAGCAGTGATGTCGGGGGTGGGACCGGGGAGCTGTTTTTT	CASSDVGGGTGELFF
TRBV7-8	TRBD1	TRBJ2-1	few	TGTGCCAGCAGCCCGGACAGGGTTTCGCATGAGCAGTTCTTC	CASSPDRVSHEQFF
TRBV2	-	TRBJ1-2	-	TGTGCCAGCAGTCAACCTAGACAGGAACCCAATTATGGCTACACCTTC	CASSQPRQEPNYGYTF
TRBV28	-	TRBJ1-1	few	TGTGCCAGCAGTTTATTTTTTAGCGGTGGGGGGCTTGTTTTCTTT	CASSLFFSGGGLVFF
TRBV30	-	TRBJ1-1	few	TGTGCCTGGAGTGAAAGACCGGGAAGGGTGAACACTGAAGCTTTCTTT	CAWSERPGRVNTEAFF
TRBV7-2	-	TRBJ2-2	many	TGTGCCAGCAGAACCGGGTCAAAGCGAGACGGGGAGCTGTTTTTT	CASRTGSKRDGELFF
TRBV6-2/TRBV6-3	TRBD1	TRBJ2-7	few	TGTGCCAGCAGTTGGGTCAGGGGGACCTACGAGCAGTACTTC	CASSWVRGTYEQYF
TRBV6-5	-	TRBJ2-1	few	TGTGCCAGCAGTTACTCCGGCGACAATGAGCAGTTCTTC	CASSYSGDNEQFF
TRBV20-1	-	TRBJ1-4	-	TGCAGTGCCCCAAGCGCTCCTGCAACTAATGAAAAACTGTTTTTT	CSAPSAPATNEKLFF
TRBV10-3	-	TRBJ1-2	-	TGTGCCATCAGTGATTCCGGTGACCTACGTGGCTACACCTTC	CAISDSGDLRGYTF
TRBV6-1	TRBD2	TRBJ2-2	few	TGTGCCAGCACCCGAGGACTAGCGGTGAACACCGGGGAGCTGTTTTTT	CASTRGLAVNTGELFF
TRBV11-2	TRBD1	TRBJ2-2	few	TGTGCCAGCAGCTCGAGGGGGCAGGGAACCGGGGAGCTGTTTTTT	CASSSRGQGTGELFF
TRBV7-3	TRBD1	TRBJ2-7	-	TGTGCCAGCAGCTTGGGACAGGGTCACTACGAGCAGTACTTC	CASSLGQGHYEQYF
TRBV2	-	TRBJ2-5	-	TGTGCCAGCCTCCGGCTGGGGCCCCAAGAGACCCAGTACTTC	CASLRLGPQETQYF